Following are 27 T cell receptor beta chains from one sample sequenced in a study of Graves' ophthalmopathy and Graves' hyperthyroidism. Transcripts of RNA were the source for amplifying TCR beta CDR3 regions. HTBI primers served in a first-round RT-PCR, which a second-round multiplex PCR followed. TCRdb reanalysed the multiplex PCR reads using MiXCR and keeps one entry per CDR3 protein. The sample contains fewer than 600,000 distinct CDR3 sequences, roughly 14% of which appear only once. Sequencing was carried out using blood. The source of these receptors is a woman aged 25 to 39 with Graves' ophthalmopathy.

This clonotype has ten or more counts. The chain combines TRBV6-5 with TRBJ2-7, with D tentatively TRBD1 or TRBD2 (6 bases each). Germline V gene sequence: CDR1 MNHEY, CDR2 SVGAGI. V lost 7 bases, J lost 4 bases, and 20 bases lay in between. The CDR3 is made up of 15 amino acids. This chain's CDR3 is CASTQKAGDLYEQYF. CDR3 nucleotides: TGTGCCAGCACCCAAAAGGCAGGGGACTTGTACGAGCAGTACTTC.

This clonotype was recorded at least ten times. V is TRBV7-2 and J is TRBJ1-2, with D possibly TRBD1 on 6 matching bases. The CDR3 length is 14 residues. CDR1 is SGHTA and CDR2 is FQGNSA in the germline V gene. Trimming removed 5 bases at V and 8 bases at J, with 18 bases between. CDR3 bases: TGTGCCAGCAGCGGTCCAGACAGGACGAGGGGCTACACCTTC. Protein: CASSGPDRTRGYTF.

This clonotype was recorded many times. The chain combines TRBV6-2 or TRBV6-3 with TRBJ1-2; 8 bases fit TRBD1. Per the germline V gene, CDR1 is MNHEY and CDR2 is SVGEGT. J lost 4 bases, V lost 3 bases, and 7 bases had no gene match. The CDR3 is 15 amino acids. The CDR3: CASSYTGTGSYGYTF. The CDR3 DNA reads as TGTGCCAGCAGTTATACCGGGACAGGAAGCTATGGCTACACCTTC.

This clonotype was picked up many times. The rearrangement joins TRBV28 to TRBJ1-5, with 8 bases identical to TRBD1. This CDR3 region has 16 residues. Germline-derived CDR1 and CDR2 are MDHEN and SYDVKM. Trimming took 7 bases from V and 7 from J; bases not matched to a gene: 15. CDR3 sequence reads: CASKLLGTGGRQPQHF. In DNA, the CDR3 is TGTGCCAGCAAACTGTTAGGGACAGGAGGAAGACAGCCCCAGCATTTT.

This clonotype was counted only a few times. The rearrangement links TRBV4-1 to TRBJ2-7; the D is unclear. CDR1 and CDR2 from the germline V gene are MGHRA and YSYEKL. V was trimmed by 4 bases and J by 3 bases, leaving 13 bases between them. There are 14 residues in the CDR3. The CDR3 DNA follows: TGCGCCAGCAGCCCTCGACCGGGTTTCTACGAGCAGTACTTC. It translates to CASSPRPGFYEQYF.

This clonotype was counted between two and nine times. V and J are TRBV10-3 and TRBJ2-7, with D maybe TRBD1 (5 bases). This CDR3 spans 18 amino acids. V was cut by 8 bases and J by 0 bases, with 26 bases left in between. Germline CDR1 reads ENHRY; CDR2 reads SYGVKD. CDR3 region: CAISKVHVQGPYSYEQYF. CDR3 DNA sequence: TGTGCCATCTCCAAGGTGCACGTTCAGGGTCCGTACTCCTACGAGCAGTACTTC.

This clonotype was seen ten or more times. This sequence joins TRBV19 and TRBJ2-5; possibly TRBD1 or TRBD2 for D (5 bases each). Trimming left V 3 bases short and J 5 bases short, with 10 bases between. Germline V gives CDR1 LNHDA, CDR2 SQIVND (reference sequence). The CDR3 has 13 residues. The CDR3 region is CASSIGARETQYF. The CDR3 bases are TGTGCCAGTAGTATCGGGGCGAGGGAGACCCAGTACTTC.

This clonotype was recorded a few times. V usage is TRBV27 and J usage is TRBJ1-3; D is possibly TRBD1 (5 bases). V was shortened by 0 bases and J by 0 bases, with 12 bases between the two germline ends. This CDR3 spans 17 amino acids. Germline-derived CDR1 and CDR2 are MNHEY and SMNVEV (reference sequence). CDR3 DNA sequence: TGTGCCAGCAGTTTATCGGGGGAAGACCCCTCTGGAAACACCATATATTTT. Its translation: CASSLSGEDPSGNTIYF.

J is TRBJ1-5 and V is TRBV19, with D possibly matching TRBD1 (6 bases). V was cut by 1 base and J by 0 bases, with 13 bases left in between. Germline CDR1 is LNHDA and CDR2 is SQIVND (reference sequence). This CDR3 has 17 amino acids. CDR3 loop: CASSIVGQLYSNQPQHF. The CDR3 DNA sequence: TGTGCCAGTAGTATAGTCGGACAGCTATATAGCAATCAGCCCCAGCATTTT.

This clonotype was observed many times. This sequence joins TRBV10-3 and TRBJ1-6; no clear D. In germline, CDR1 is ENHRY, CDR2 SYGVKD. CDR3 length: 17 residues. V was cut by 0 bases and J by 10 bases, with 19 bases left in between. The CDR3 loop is CAISESTRGRRESPLHF. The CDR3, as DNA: TGTGCCATCAGTGAGTCGACGCGTGGCAGGCGGGAGTCACCCCTCCACTTT.

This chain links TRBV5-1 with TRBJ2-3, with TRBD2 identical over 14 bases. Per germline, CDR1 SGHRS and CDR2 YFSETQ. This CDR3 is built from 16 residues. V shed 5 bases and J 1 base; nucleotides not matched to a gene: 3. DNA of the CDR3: TGCGCCAGCAGTGGGGGACTAGCGGGAGGCACAGATACGCAGTATTTT. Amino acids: CASSGGLAGGTDTQYF.

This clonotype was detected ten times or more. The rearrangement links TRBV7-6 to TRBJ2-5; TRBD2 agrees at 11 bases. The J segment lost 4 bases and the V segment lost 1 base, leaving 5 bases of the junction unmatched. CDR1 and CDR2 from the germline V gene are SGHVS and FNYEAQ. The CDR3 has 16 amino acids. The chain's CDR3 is CASSLGLAGSGETQYF. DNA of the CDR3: TGTGCCAGCAGCTTAGGACTAGCGGGATCTGGAGAGACCCAGTACTTC.

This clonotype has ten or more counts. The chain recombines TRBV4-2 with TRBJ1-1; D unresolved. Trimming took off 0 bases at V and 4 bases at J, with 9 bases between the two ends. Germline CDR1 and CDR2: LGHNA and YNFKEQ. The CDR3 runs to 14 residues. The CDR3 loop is CASSQDPKATEAFF. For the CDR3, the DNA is TGTGCCAGCAGCCAAGACCCGAAGGCCACTGAAGCTTTCTTT.

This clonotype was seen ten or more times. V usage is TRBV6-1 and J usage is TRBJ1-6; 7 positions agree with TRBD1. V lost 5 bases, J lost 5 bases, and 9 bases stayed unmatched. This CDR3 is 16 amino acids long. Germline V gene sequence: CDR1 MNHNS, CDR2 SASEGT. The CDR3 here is CASSHMTGTDNSPLHF. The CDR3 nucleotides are TGTGCCAGCAGTCATATGACAGGGACCGATAATTCACCCCTCCACTTT.

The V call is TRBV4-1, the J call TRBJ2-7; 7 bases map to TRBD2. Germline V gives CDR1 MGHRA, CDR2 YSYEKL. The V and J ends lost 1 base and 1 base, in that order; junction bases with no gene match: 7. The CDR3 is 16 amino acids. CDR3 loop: CASSQGVLAESYEQYF. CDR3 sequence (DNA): TGCGCCAGCAGCCAAGGGGTTCTAGCGGAATCCTACGAGCAGTACTTC.

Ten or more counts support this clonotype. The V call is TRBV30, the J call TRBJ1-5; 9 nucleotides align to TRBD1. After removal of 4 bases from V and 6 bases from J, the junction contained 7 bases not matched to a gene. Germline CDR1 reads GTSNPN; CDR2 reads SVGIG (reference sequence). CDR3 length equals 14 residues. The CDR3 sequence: CAWTPGQGFQPQHF. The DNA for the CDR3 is TGTGCCTGGACCCCGGGACAGGGCTTTCAGCCCCAGCATTTT.

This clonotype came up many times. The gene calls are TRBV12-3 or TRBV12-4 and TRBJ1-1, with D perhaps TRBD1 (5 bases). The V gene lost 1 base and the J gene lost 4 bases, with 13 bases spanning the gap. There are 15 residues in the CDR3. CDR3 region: CASSLGAGIGTEAFF. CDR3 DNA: TGTGCCAGCAGTTTAGGAGCAGGGATCGGCACTGAAGCTTTCTTT.

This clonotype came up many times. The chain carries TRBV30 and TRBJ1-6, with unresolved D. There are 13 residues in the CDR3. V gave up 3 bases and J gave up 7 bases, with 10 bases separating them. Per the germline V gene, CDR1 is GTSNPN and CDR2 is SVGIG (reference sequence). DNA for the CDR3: TGTGCCTGGAGGGGGTGGGGAAATTCACCCCTCCACTTT. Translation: CAWRGWGNSPLHF. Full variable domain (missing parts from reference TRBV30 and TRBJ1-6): SQTIHQWPATLVQPVGSPLSLECTVEGTSNPNLYWYRQAAGRGLQLLFYSVGIGQISSEVPQNLSASRPQDRQFILSSKKLLLSDSGFYLCAWRGWGNSPLHFGNGTRLTVT.

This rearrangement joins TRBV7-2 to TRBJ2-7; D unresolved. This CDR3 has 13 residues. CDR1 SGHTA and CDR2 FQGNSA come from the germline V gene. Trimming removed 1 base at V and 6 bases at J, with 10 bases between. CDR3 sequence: CASSLDAVCEQYF. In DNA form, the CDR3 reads TGTGCCAGCAGCTTAGACGCGGTGTGCGAGCAGTACTTC.

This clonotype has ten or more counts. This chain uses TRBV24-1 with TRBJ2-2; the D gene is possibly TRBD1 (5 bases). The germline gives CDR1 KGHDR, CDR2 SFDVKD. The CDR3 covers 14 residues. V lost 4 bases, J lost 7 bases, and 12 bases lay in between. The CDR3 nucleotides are TGTGCCACCAGTGACACCAGGGTTGGCGGGGAGCTGTTTTTT. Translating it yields CATSDTRVGGELFF.

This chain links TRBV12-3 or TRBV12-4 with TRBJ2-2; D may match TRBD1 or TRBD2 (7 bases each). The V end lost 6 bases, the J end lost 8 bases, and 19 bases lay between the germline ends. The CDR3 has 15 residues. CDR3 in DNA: TGTGCCAGCAGACCCCCAGGGGGGGCGTATGGGGAGCTGTTTTTT. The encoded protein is CASRPPGGAYGELFF.

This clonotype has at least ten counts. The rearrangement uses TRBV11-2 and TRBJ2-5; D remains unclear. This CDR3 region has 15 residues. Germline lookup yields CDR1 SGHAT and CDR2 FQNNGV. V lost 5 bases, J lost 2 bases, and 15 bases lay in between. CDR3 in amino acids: CASSLRATRQETQYF. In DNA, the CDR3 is TGTGCCAGCAGCCTCCGGGCCACTCGACAAGAGACCCAGTACTTC.

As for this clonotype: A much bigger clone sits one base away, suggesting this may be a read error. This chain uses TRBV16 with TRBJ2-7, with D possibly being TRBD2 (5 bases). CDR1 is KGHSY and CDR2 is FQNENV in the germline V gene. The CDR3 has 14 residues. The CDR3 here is CASSESGNKWEQYV. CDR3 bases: TGTGCCAGCAGCGAATCGGGAAATAAATGGGAGCAGTACGTC.

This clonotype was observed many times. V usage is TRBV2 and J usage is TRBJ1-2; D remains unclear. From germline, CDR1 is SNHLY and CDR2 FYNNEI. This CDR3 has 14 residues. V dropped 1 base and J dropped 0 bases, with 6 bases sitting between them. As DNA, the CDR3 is TGTGCCAGCAGTGAAGAGCCAACTAACTATGGCTACACCTTC. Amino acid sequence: CASSEEPTNYGYTF.

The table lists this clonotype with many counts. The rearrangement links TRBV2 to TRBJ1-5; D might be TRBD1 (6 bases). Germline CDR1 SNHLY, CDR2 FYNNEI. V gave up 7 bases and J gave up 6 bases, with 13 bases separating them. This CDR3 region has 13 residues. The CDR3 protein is CASNLGAGQPQHF. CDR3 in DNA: TGTGCCAGCAATTTGGGGGCCGGTCAGCCCCAGCATTTT.

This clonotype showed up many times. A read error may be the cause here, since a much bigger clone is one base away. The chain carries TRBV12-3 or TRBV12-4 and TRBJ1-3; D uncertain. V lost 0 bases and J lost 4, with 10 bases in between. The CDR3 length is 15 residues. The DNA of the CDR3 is TGTGCCAGCAGTTTAGCCTCAGGAAGAGGAAACACCATATATTTT. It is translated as CASSLASGRGNTIYF.

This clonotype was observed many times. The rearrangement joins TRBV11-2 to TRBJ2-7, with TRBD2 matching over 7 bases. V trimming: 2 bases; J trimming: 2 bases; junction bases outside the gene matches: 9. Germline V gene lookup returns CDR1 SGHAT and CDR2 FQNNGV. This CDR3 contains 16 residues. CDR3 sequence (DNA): TGTGCCAGCAGCTTAATAACGGGAGGTTCTCCCTACGAGCAGTACTTC. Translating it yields CASSLITGGSPYEQYF.